This entry is about one TCR beta chain. The V gene lost 5 bases and the J gene lost 4 bases, with 12 bases spanning the gap. Germline CDR1 and CDR2: SGHTS and YDEGEE. The CDR3 is 13 residues long. This sample is part of a study of memory CD4+ T cells and cytomegalovirus serostatus. The repertoire was sequenced with immunoSEQ multiplex PCR; TCRdb's copy has only in-frame clones and lacks some. The data contain about 67,000 clones, roughly 76% of them singletons. The sort gate was single viable CD3+CD4+CD8-CD45RO+ cells for memory CD4+ T cells. Total CD4+ T cells were enriched by CD4 positive selection. The receptor was isolated from an adult in good health and CMV-seropositive. This chain joins TRBV5-8 and TRBJ1-1; maybe TRBD1 (6 bases). Sequences were obtained from memory CD4+ T cells from blood. The CDR3 sequence is CASRRQAGTEAFF. In DNA, the CDR3 is TGTGCCAGCAGAAGACAGGCCGGCACTGAAGCTTTCTTT. Combining the CDR3 with reference TRBV5-8 and TRBJ1-1 gives the whole variable domain EAGVTQSPTHLIKTRGQQATLRCSPISGHTSVYWYQQALGLGLQFLLWYDEGEERNRGNFPPRFSGRQFPNYSSELNVNALELEDSALYLCASRRQAGTEAFFGQGTRLTVV.